This T cell receptor beta chain originates from a study of T cells in Graves' hyperthyroidism and ophthalmopathy. General study points: Expanded thyroid clonotypes (above 0.001) were mostly also found in blood. Ophthalmopathy could be told apart from stable hyperthyroidism with a 13 V-J model.

The CDR3 is made up of 12 amino acids. V lost 4 bases and J lost 0, with 3 bases in between. RNA transcripts gave rise to amplified TCR beta CDR3 regions. Researchers ran a first-round RT-PCR on the TCR CDR3 using the HTBI primer set. TCRdb processed the multiplex PCR reads anew with MiXCR; each CDR3 protein has one entry. The sample has under 350,000 distinct CDR3 sequences, 15% to 20% seen once. This clonotype was recorded at least ten times. Antigen: not known. This sequence originates from a woman aged 45-65 years with Graves' hyperthyroidism. This sequence joins TRBV12-3 or TRBV12-4 and TRBJ1-2; D unclear. Material: blood. CDR3 in DNA: TGTGCCAGCAGTTATGCTAACTATGGCTACACCTTC. Protein: CASSYANYGYTF.